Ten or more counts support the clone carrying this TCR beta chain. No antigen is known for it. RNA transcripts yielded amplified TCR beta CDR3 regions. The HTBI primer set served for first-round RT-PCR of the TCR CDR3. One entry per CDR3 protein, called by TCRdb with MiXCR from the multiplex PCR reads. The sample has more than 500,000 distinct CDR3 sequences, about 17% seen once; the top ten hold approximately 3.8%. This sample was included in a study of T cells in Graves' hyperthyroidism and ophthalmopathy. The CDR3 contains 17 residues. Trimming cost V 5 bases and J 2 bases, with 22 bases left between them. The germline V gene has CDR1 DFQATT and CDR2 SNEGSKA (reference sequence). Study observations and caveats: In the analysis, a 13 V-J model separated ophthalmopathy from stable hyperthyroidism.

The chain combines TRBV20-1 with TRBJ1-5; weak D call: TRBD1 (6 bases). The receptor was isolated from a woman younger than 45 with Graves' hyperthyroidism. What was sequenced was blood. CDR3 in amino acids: CSASLVAGESGNQPQHF. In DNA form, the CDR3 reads TGCAGTGCTTCCCTCGTGGCAGGGGAGAGTGGCAATCAGCCCCAGCATTTT.